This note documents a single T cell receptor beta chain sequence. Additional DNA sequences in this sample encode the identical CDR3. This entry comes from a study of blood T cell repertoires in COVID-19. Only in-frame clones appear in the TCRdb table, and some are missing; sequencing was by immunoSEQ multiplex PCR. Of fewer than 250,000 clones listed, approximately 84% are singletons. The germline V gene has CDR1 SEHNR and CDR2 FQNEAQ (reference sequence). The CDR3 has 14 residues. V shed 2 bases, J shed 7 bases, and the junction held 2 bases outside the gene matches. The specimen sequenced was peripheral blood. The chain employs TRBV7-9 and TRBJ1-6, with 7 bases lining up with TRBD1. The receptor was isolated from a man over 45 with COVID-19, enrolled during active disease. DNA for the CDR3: TGTGCCAGCAGCTTACCAGGGGGGAATTCACCCCTCCACTTT. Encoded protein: CASSLPGGNSPLHF. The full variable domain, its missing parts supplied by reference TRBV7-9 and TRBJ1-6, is DTGVSQNPRHKITKRGQNVTFRCDPISEHNRLYWYRQTLGQGPEFLTYFQNEAQLEKSRLLSDRFSAERPKGSFSTLEIQRTEQGDSAMYLCASSLPGGNSPLHFGNGTRLTVT.